This note documents a single TCR beta chain sequence. The antigen is not known. The same CDR3 also results from other DNA sequences found in this sample. This sample stems from a study of T cell repertoires and HLA-DP antigens. Study overall: Transduced HeLa cells presented HLA-DP to CD4+ T cells.

The PCR primers covered 54 TRBV and 13 TRBJ segments. The repertoire was sequenced with immunoSEQ multiplex PCR; TCRdb's copy has only in-frame clones and lacks some. The sample shows roughly 110,000 clones, 90% to 95% of them seen only once. CD4+ T cells were isolated untouched, approximately 98% pure. The CDR3 is made up of 11 amino acids. V was clipped by 0 bases and J by 5 bases, with 2 bases between them. The germline gives CDR1 SGHNT, CDR2 YYREEE (reference sequence). The chain employs TRBV5-4 and TRBJ1-2; D ambiguous. The TCR originated in a woman younger than 35 in good health and CMV-seronegative. Sequenced material: CD4+ T cells from PBMCs. The CDR3 spells CASSLDYGYTF. The DNA of the CDR3 is TGTGCCAGCAGCTTGGATTATGGCTACACCTTC.